The 18 T cell receptor beta chains presented below share a single source sample, sequenced in a study of T cell responses to AZD1222 COVID-19 vaccine. Generated by immunoSEQ multiplex PCR, the TCRdb table keeps only in-frame clones and is missing some. The sample includes approximately 98,000 clones, roughly nine tenths seen only once; the top ten take roughly 3%. The sample in question was peripheral blood, obtained on day 0 of MenACWY control vaccination. The source is an adult in good health.

The chain employs TRBV27 and TRBJ1-2; 9 bases are shared with TRBD1. The length of the CDR3 is 13 residues. V lost 6 bases to trimming and J lost 8 bases; unmatched junction nucleotides: 7. The germline gives CDR1 MNHEY, CDR2 SMNVEV (reference sequence). The CDR3, as DNA: TGTGCCAGCAGGAAAATGGACAGGGGAGGCTACACCTTC. Translation gives CASRKMDRGGYTF.

The genes are TRBV28 and TRBJ1-1, with D possibly matching TRBD1 (5 bases). The CDR3 runs 17 residues. Trimming pared 1 base from V and 1 base from J, leaving 16 bases between. Germline V gives CDR1 MDHEN, CDR2 SYDVKM. The CDR3 here is CASSLLLQGFGNTEAFF. Here the CDR3 DNA reads TGTGCCAGCAGTTTATTGTTGCAGGGTTTTGGGAACACTGAAGCTTTCTTT.

V and J are TRBV5-8 and TRBJ1-3; D possibly corresponds to TRBD1 (5 bases). There are 17 residues in the CDR3. The V end lost 0 bases, the J end lost 0 bases, and 13 bases lay between the germline ends. The germline V gene has CDR1 SGHTS and CDR2 YDEGEE. DNA of the CDR3: TGTGCCAGCAGCTTGGGGGACGTCGGGAGCTCTGGAAACACCATATATTTT. Translation gives CASSLGDVGSSGNTIYF.

The chain couples TRBV2 to TRBJ2-1; the match to TRBD2 covers 8 bases. With 10 bases clipped from V and 0 bases from J, the junction kept 5 bases outside the gene matches. In germline, CDR1 is SNHLY, CDR2 FYNNEI. The CDR3 loop spans 14 amino acids. CDR3 sequence reads: CAKISGGSYNEQFF. Here the CDR3 DNA reads TGTGCCAAGATAAGCGGGGGCTCCTACAATGAGCAGTTCTTC.

The rearrangement uses TRBV5-4 and TRBJ2-1; TRBD2 matches at 10 bases. CDR3 length: 14 residues. Trimming took 2 bases from V and 6 from J; bases not matched to a gene: 2. The V gene's germline CDR1 is SGHNT and CDR2 YYREEE (reference sequence). CDR3 protein: CASSFPSGGNEQFF. CDR3 sequence (DNA): TGTGCCAGCAGCTTTCCTAGCGGGGGCAATGAGCAGTTCTTC.

This clone was observed once. The chain carries TRBV6-1 and TRBJ2-1; either TRBD1 or TRBD2 may fit D (5 bases each). V dropped 2 bases and J dropped 8 bases, with 16 bases sitting between them. CDR1 MNHNS and CDR2 SASEGT come from the germline V gene. The CDR3 runs to 15 residues. For the CDR3, the DNA is TGTGCCAGCAGTGAATTGGGGCGGATCGGGGATGAGCAGTTCTTC. Its protein product is CASSELGRIGDEQFF.

This chain joins TRBV5-4 and TRBJ1-1, with TRBD1 matching over 8 bases. Germline loops: CDR1 SGHNT, CDR2 YYREEE (reference sequence). The CDR3 loop spans 15 amino acids. V gave up 0 bases and J gave up 5 bases; unmatched junction bases: 6. The CDR3 spells CASSLEPGGRTEAFF. In nucleotides, the CDR3 is TGTGCCAGCAGCTTGGAGCCAGGGGGCCGGACTGAAGCTTTCTTT.

This rearrangement joins TRBV11-2 to TRBJ1-6; D is possibly TRBD1 (6 bases). The CDR3 loop spans 14 amino acids. Germline-derived CDR1 and CDR2 are SGHAT and FQNNGV. The V gene lost 4 bases and the J gene lost 8 bases, with 12 bases spanning the gap. The CDR3 nucleotides are TGTGCCAGCAGCTCCGGACAGAGGGATTCACCCCTCCACTTT. As protein: CASSSGQRDSPLHF.

The J gene is TRBJ1-1, the V gene TRBV19, with TRBD1 as a possible D gene (5 bases). This CDR3 is built from 14 residues. Trimming took 3 bases from V and 5 from J, leaving 13 bases between them. Germline V CDR1 and CDR2: LNHDA, SQIVND (reference sequence). This chain's CDR3 is CASSIGGYRTEAFF. The CDR3 DNA sequence: TGTGCCAGTAGTATCGGGGGATATAGGACTGAAGCTTTCTTT.

J is TRBJ1-5 and V is TRBV27, with a tentative D call TRBD1 (5 bases). V lost 4 bases, J lost 11 bases, and 18 bases lay in between. Germline lookup yields CDR1 MNHEY and CDR2 SMNVEV (reference sequence). The CDR3 spans 14 residues. In DNA, the CDR3 is TGTGCCAGCAGTTCGGGGCTCGCCCCGGGGGCCCAGCATTTT. This gives the protein CASSSGLAPGAQHF.

This chain connects TRBV6-5 to TRBJ2-7, with 9 nucleotides matching TRBD1. The CDR3 runs to 13 residues. The ends lost 4 bases at V and 6 bases at J; junction bases unmatched: 4. CDR1 MNHEY and CDR2 SVGAGI come from the germline V gene. The chain's CDR3 is CASSSGQGFEQYF. The DNA for the CDR3 is TGTGCCAGCAGTTCGGGACAGGGCTTCGAGCAGTACTTC.

V is TRBV6-5 and J is TRBJ2-1; perhaps TRBD1 as D (5 bases). Per the germline V gene, CDR1 is MNHEY and CDR2 is SVGAGI. V was clipped by 4 bases and J by 10 bases, with 11 bases between them. This CDR3 has 12 amino acids. The CDR3 here is CASSSRVWEQFF. In DNA form, the CDR3 reads TGTGCCAGCAGTTCCAGGGTCTGGGAGCAGTTCTTC.

V gene TRBV28 combines with J gene TRBJ1-5; D gene uncertain. V lost 5 bases to trimming and J lost 1 base, with 12 bases between them. The CDR3 is 15 residues long. CDR1 MDHEN and CDR2 SYDVKM come from the germline V gene. The CDR3 loop is CASSPGWLSNQPQHF. CDR3 bases: TGTGCCAGCAGTCCGGGGTGGTTAAGCAATCAGCCCCAGCATTTT. The variable domain in full, completed from reference TRBV28 and TRBJ1-5, reads DVKVTQSSRYLVKRTGEKVFLECVQDMDHENMFWYRQDPGLGLRLIYFSYDVKMKEKGDIPEGYSVSREKKERFSLILESASTNQTSMYLCASSPGWLSNQPQHFGDGTRLSIL.

The chain joins TRBV6-2 or TRBV6-3 to TRBJ2-7, with 9 bases aligning to TRBD1. CDR3 size: 14 residues. The germline V gene has CDR1 MNHEY and CDR2 SVGEGT. J was trimmed by 4 bases and V by 0 bases; bases with no gene match: 1. The DNA of the CDR3 is TGTGCCAGCAGTTACTCGACAGGGGGGTACGAGCAGTACTTC. This sequence encodes CASSYSTGGYEQYF.

The V call is TRBV5-1, the J call TRBJ1-1; TRBD1 aligns across 7 bases. Germline V gene sequence: CDR1 SGHRS, CDR2 YFSETQ. This CDR3 has 14 amino acids. J gave up 6 bases and V 5 bases, and 10 bases lay outside the gene matches. Here the CDR3 DNA reads TGCGCCAGCAGGAACTCAGGACAGGACGCTGAAGCTTTCTTT. Its translation is CASRNSGQDAEAFF.

V is TRBV7-2 and J is TRBJ1-1, with 8 bases identical to TRBD1. The CDR3 extends over 15 amino acids. Losses at the gene ends were 6 bases for V and 0 bases for J; bases not matched to a gene: 6. Germline values: CDR1 SGHTA, CDR2 FQGNSA. The CDR3 DNA reads TGTGCCAGCAGGATGGACAGGGCGATGAACACTGAAGCTTTCTTT. As protein: CASRMDRAMNTEAFF.

V and J are TRBV9 and TRBJ2-3; 10 bases map to TRBD2. The junction had 9 bases not matched to a gene; V was cut back by 4 bases and J by 4 bases. Per germline, CDR1 SGDLS and CDR2 YYNGEE. This CDR3 is built from 16 residues. The CDR3 loop reads CASSRSGGAVSDTQYF. CDR3 sequence (DNA): TGTGCCAGCAGCAGGAGCGGGGGGGCCGTTTCAGATACGCAGTATTTT.

The rearrangement links TRBV6-6 to TRBJ1-1; 8 nucleotides match TRBD1. Trimming at V came to 2 bases and at J to 4 bases, leaving 3 bases not matched to a gene. CDR1 MNHNY and CDR2 SVGAGI come from the germline V gene (reference sequence). There are 14 residues in the CDR3. The CDR3 coding sequence is TGTGCCAGCAGTTACCGAACAGGGGGCACTGAAGCTTTCTTT. Translation gives CASSYRTGGTEAFF.